This paragraph covers one T cell receptor (beta chain) sequence. This entry comes from a study of blood T cell repertoires in COVID-19. Study-level background: COVID-19 samples collected from the United States, Italy and Spain covered acute and convalescent phases. T cells, B-cell-depleted T cells, or PBMCs supplied cDNA or gDNA.

V was cut by 4 bases and J by 3 bases, with 10 bases left in between. Per germline, CDR1 KGHSH and CDR2 LQKENI. The CDR3 extends over 14 amino acids. Per the study methods: Estimation of nucleated cell counts relied on the amplification of reference gene primers. Some clones are missing from TCRdb's copy, which holds only in-frame ones; the method was immunoSEQ multiplex PCR. From that table come the V and J calls and clone size; the DNA was used to work out D and trimming. The repertoire has some 7,500 clones, roughly 86% of them found once; the top ten carry 15% to 20%. The chain combines TRBV18 with TRBJ1-5; TRBD1 might be the D (6 bases). The source material was peripheral blood. The origin of this receptor is an older woman with active COVID-19. CDR3 coding DNA: TGTGCCAGCTCACTTGGACAGAACAATCAGCCCCAGCATTTT. This translates into CASSLGQNNQPQHF. Supplemented by reference TRBV18 and TRBJ1-5, the full variable domain reads NAGVMQNPRHLVRRRGQEARLRCSPMKGHSHVYWYRQLPEEGLKFMVYLQKENIIDESGMPKERFSAEFPKEGPSILRIQQVVRGDSAAYFCASSLGQNNQPQHFGDGTRLSIL.